The 18 T cell receptor beta chains below all came from one sample that was sequenced in a study of blood T cells in healthy people across ages. A J-beta primer mix and a sample-barcoded 5' primer were used in a second PCR of roughly 6 to 11 cycles. MiXCR, run by TCRdb on the 5' RACE reads, gives a single entry per CDR3 protein. The sample contains approximately 1,700,000 distinct CDR3 sequences, roughly 43% of which appear only once. The sequenced sample was blood. Receptors originate from a human donor in good health.

Details on this clonotype: The junction and the germline gene differ at one end; a read error may be behind it. This chain connects TRBV6-6 to TRBJ2-2; D assignment may be TRBD1 or TRBD2 (6 bases each). The CDR3 spans 13 residues. Looked up from germline, CDR1 is MNHNY and CDR2 is SVGAGI (reference sequence). CDR3 nucleotide sequence: TGTGCCAGCAGTTATAGGGGGGTGGGGGAGCGGTTTTTT. It translates to CASSYRGVGERFF.

The genes are TRBV6-2 or TRBV6-3 and TRBJ2-1; no firm D call. The CDR3 has 13 amino acids. V shed 8 bases and J shed 5 bases, with 13 bases lying between them. The germline V gene has CDR1 MNHEY and CDR2 SVGEGT. For the CDR3, the DNA is TGTGCCAGCTCCGACTGGGCCCACAATGAGCAGTTCTTC. Protein product: CASSDWAHNEQFF.

The chain carries TRBV5-1 and TRBJ1-2; 9 bases fit TRBD1. Per germline, CDR1 SGHRS and CDR2 YFSETQ. The length of the CDR3 is 15 residues. J gave up 6 bases and V 1 base, and 7 bases lay outside the gene matches. CDR3 bases: TGCGCCAGCAGCTTGCCGACAGGGGGAAACCATGGCTACACCTTC. Residues: CASSLPTGGNHGYTF.

The V and J genes are TRBV20-1 and TRBJ2-7; D unclear. The J call may be incorrect, as the DNA end agrees better with TRBJ2-5. The length of the CDR3 is 11 residues. Looked up from germline, CDR1 is DFQATT and CDR2 is SNEGSKA (reference sequence). In DNA form, the CDR3 reads TGCAGTGCTGAACTAACCGAGACCCAGTACTTC. Encoded protein: CSAELTETQYF.

This clonotype was counted only a few times. The chain links TRBV28 to TRBJ2-1, with TRBD2 identical over 10 bases. CDR1 and CDR2 (germline): MDHEN, SYDVKM. Unmatched junction bases numbered 6, after V lost 7 bases and J lost 9 bases. The CDR3 has 13 amino acids. DNA for the CDR3: TGTGCCAGCAACCAGCGGGGGGGCGGTGAGCAGTTCTTC. It codes for CASNQRGGGEQFF. The full variable domain, its missing parts supplied by reference TRBV28 and TRBJ2-1, is DVKVTQSSRYLVKRTGEKVFLECVQDMDHENMFWYRQDPGLGLRLIYFSYDVKMKEKGDIPEGYSVSREKKERFSLILESASTNQTSMYLCASNQRGGGEQFFGPGTRLTVL.

This clonotype was detected only a few times. This rearrangement joins TRBV9 to TRBJ2-5, with D tentatively TRBD1 (6 bases). Trimming shortened V by 2 bases and J by 2 bases, and 10 bases separated the two germline ends. Germline V gene data show CDR1 as SGDLS and CDR2 as YYNGEE. The CDR3 totals 14 residues. This CDR3 reads CASSVGDNQETQYF. CDR3 DNA sequence: TGTGCCAGCAGCGTGGGGGACAATCAAGAGACCCAGTACTTC.

CDR3 DNA: TGTGCCAGCATAACGGAACAGCTTCCCTACGAGCAGTACTTC. Protein product: CASITEQLPYEQYF. The chain combines TRBV2 with TRBJ2-7; D gene ambiguous. The CDR3 sequence is 14 residues long. V was clipped by 7 bases and J by 2 bases, with 15 bases between them. CDR1 and CDR2 from the germline V gene are SNHLY and FYNNEI.

This clonotype was recorded a few times. The genes are TRBV29-1 and TRBJ2-1, with D perhaps matching TRBD2 (6 bases). With 5 bases removed from V and 0 bases from J, the gap between germline ends came to 14 bases. Germline V lookup: CDR1 SQVTM, CDR2 ANQGSEA. The CDR3 is 15 amino acids. CDR3 sequence (DNA): TGCAGCGTTTTCTCAGGGAGGAGCTCCTACAATGAGCAGTTCTTC. Amino acid sequence: CSVFSGRSSYNEQFF.

The chain employs TRBV20-1 and TRBJ2-3; D is unresolved. The CDR3 loop spans 12 amino acids. CDR1 and CDR2 from the germline V gene are DFQATT and SNEGSKA (reference sequence). V lost 3 bases and J lost 2, with 6 bases in between. The CDR3 sequence is CSASAHTDTQYF. The CDR3 coding sequence is TGCAGTGCTAGCGCGCACACAGATACGCAGTATTTT.

The chain links TRBV15 to TRBJ1-2; 10 bases are a match to TRBD1. V lost 0 bases and J lost 4; bases outside the gene matches: 5. The CDR3 covers 16 residues. In germline, CDR1 is LNHNV, CDR2 YYDKDF (reference sequence). The CDR3 DNA reads TGTGCCACCAGCAGAGATCTTGGGACAGGGGCCTATGGCTACACCTTC. It is translated as CATSRDLGTGAYGYTF.

This clonotype was observed a handful of times. The chain employs TRBV5-1 and TRBJ1-1, with D unresolved. The CDR3 contains 11 residues. Trimming removed 2 bases at V and 8 bases at J, with 7 bases between. Germline values: CDR1 SGHRS, CDR2 YFSETQ. The chain's CDR3 is CASSFPAEAFF. The CDR3 DNA reads TGCGCCAGCAGCTTCCCAGCAGAAGCTTTCTTT.

V is TRBV6-6 and J is TRBJ2-1; D unclear. Germline lookup yields CDR1 MNHNY and CDR2 SVGAGI (reference sequence). V was cut by 5 bases and J by 6 bases, with 8 bases left in between. The CDR3 contains 12 residues. CDR3 loop: CASSREVNEQFF. The CDR3 region has the DNA TGTGCCAGCAGTAGAGAGGTCAATGAGCAGTTCTTC.

The chain uses TRBV3-1 and TRBJ2-7; D gene unclear. Germline-derived CDR1 and CDR2 are LGHDT and YNNKEL (reference sequence). The CDR3 is made up of 16 amino acids. V dropped 3 bases and J dropped 7 bases, with 22 bases sitting between them. The DNA for the CDR3 is TGTGCCAGCAGCCACTACCTGGGCAGGACCCCCAGGGAGCAGTACTTC. Encoded protein: CASSHYLGRTPREQYF.

A few counts support this clonotype. The chain joins TRBV7-2 to TRBJ1-2, with 7 bases that match TRBD1. With V trimmed by 2 bases and J by 5 bases, 8 bases remained unmatched. Germline lookup yields CDR1 SGHTA and CDR2 FQGNSA. The CDR3 is 15 residues long. DNA for the CDR3: TGTGCCAGCAGCTTATCAACCGGGACAGTGTATGGCTACACCTTC. It translates to CASSLSTGTVYGYTF.

This clonotype was picked up a small number of times. The rearrangement links TRBV7-3 to TRBJ1-1; D is unclear. CDR3 length: 14 amino acids. V lost 1 base, J lost 4 bases, and 10 bases lay in between. Germline V gene lookup returns CDR1 SGHTA and CDR2 FQGTGA. In DNA form, the CDR3 reads TGTGCCAGCAGCTTAAGTGGGGTTCGCACTGAAGCTTTCTTT. Its translation is CASSLSGVRTEAFF.

This clonotype was observed a handful of times. V usage is TRBV4-2 and J usage is TRBJ1-2; maybe TRBD1 (6 bases). The CDR3 is 17 residues long. Per germline, CDR1 LGHNA and CDR2 YNFKEQ. V gave up 3 bases and J gave up 5 bases, with 22 bases separating them. This CDR3 reads CASSQDQGQGLIYGYTF. In DNA form, the CDR3 reads TGTGCCAGCAGCCAGGACCAGGGGCAGGGGCTGATTTATGGCTACACCTTC.

The chain is built from TRBV25-1 and TRBJ1-2, with unresolved D. CDR3 size: 15 residues. Trimming removed 3 bases from V and 0 bases from J, with 11 bases in between. Germline V gives CDR1 MGHDK, CDR2 SYGVNS. For the CDR3, the DNA is TGTGCCAGCAGTGAGGGGTACACCTCTAACTATGGCTACACCTTC. Protein sequence: CASSEGYTSNYGYTF.

The gene calls are TRBV9 and TRBJ2-7; TRBD2 matches at 10 bases. The CDR3 totals 15 residues. CDR1 is SGDLS and CDR2 is YYNGEE in the germline V gene. Losses at the gene ends were 3 bases for V and 5 bases for J; bases not matched to a gene: 8. CDR3 DNA: TGTGCCAGCAGCGCTAGCGGGAGAGGTGCGGACGAGCAGTACTTC. Translation: CASSASGRGADEQYF.